The rows below give T cell receptor beta chains drawn from one sample of a study of shared clonotypes between healthy human individuals. Here immunoSEQ multiplex PCR was the method, and the copy in TCRdb shows in-frame clones only, minus some. The sample carries around 700,000 clones, more than 70% recorded once. The source material was memory CD4+ T cells sorted from blood. The receptors were sampled from a woman aged 25-40 years in good health. Both conserved end residues are part of each CDR3. The D gene is left open where the match is weak. Size values are once, few and many counts, or a class for expanded clones, and some rows have none.

j_call clone_size d_call v_call cdr3_nt cdr3_aa
TRBJ2-7 NA NA TRBV6-1 TGTGCCAGCAGTGAAGGTCAGGGTGGTTACGAGCAGTACTTC CASSEGQGGYEQYF
TRBJ2-7 NA TRBD2 TRBV2 TGTGCCAGCACCCATAGCGGGGGGGCCTACGAGCAGTACTTC CASTHSGGAYEQYF
TRBJ1-1 once NA TRBV9 TGTGCCAGCAGCGTAAGGGGGGATGACACTGAAGCTTTCTTT CASSVRGDDTEAFF
TRBJ1-1 NA TRBD1 TRBV7-9 TGTGCCAGCAGCTTTCCGAACGACAGGGCGAACACTGAAGCTTTCTTT CASSFPNDRANTEAFF
TRBJ2-1 NA TRBD2 TRBV5-8 TGTGCCAGCAGCCTCGGACTAGCGGGGACAAATGAGCAGTTCTTC CASSLGLAGTNEQFF
TRBJ2-7 NA TRBD1 TRBV4-1 TGCGCCAGCAGATTGGACAGGGGAAGTATCTACGAGCAGTACTTC CASRLDRGSIYEQYF
TRBJ2-7 NA NA TRBV19 TGTGCCAGTAGTAACCCTGGGACGACCTACGAGCAGTACTTC CASSNPGTTYEQYF
TRBJ1-1 NA NA TRBV6-1 TGTGCCAGCTCGGGCAGGGAGAACACTGAAGCTTTCTTT CASSGRENTEAFF
TRBJ2-7 NA TRBD2 TRBV19 TGTGCCAGTAGTATAGCGGGACTAGCGGCAACCTACGAGCAGTACTTC CASSIAGLAATYEQYF
TRBJ2-3 NA TRBD2 TRBV5-4 TGTGCCAGCAGCTTGCGTCGACTAGCGGGAGGGCCACCCAGCACAGATACGCAGTATTTT CASSLRRLAGGPPSTDTQYF
TRBJ1-4 NA NA TRBV28 TGTGCCAGCAGCCCTCCCACCGACAGGTTGAGGGGTGAAAAACTGTTTTTT CASSPPTDRLRGEKLFF
TRBJ2-2 NA TRBD1 TRBV23-1 TGCGCCCGGGACAGCCGTACACCCGGGGAGCTGTTTTTT CARDSRTPGELFF
TRBJ2-3 few NA TRBV5-1 TGCGCCAGCAGGACGGCAGCTAGAGGCACAGATACGCAGTATTTT CASRTAARGTDTQYF
TRBJ2-7 few NA TRBV19 TGTGCCAGTAGTATCTCGGGCCACGAGCAGTACTTC CASSISGHEQYF
TRBJ1-2 NA TRBD1 TRBV15 TGTGCCACCAGCAGATCGGGACAGGCCGTCTATGGCTACACCTTC CATSRSGQAVYGYTF
TRBJ2-1 NA TRBD2 TRBV5-1 TGCGCCAGCAGCACTTCGAGACTAGCGGTGCACAATGAGCAGTTCTTC CASSTSRLAVHNEQFF
TRBJ2-3 NA NA TRBV15 TGTGCCACCAGCAGAGATCTTACTAACACAGATACGCAGTATTTT CATSRDLTNTDTQYF
TRBJ2-5 NA NA TRBV5-1 TGCGCCAGCAGCATGAGCAGCCCCCCGGAGACCCAGTACTTC CASSMSSPPETQYF
TRBJ1-1 once TRBD1 TRBV19 TGTGCCAGTATGCGGGACAGGGGGATCGACACTGAAGCTTTCTTT CASMRDRGIDTEAFF
TRBJ2-3 few NA TRBV30 TGTGCCTGGAGTGTGTCTCCGGGAGAAGATACGCAGTATTTT CAWSVSPGEDTQYF
TRBJ2-3 NA TRBD2 TRBV30 TGTGCCGGCGACGGGGGGAGCGTCGGTCTGCGGCCAGATACGCAGTATTTT CAGDGGSVGLRPDTQYF
TRBJ2-1 NA NA TRBV6-5 TGTGCCAGCAGTTACGTGGGACACACCTCCGGGAATGAGCAGTTCTTC CASSYVGHTSGNEQFF
TRBJ2-1 NA TRBD2 TRBV19 TGTGCCAGTAGTACCGAACGACTAGCGGGCCCCATGGGTGAGCAGTTCTTC CASSTERLAGPMGEQFF
TRBJ2-7 NA TRBD1 TRBV28 TGTGCCAGCAGTTTCTACCGGGACAGGACCTACGAGCAGTACTTC CASSFYRDRTYEQYF
TRBJ2-2 NA NA TRBV7-2 TGTGCCAGCAGACCACCCGGGACACGGAACACCGGGGAGCTGTTTTTT CASRPPGTRNTGELFF
TRBJ2-3 NA NA TRBV7-3 TGTGCCAGCAGCTCAAATCCTCGGACAGTCACAGATACGCAGTATTTT CASSSNPRTVTDTQYF
TRBJ2-7 NA TRBD2 TRBV5-4 TGTGCCAGCAGCCCCTTTGCGGGAGCGTCCTACGAGCAGTACTTC CASSPFAGASYEQYF
TRBJ1-2 NA NA TRBV5-8 TGTGCCAGCAGCTTGGGAAGGGGCGGCTACACCTTC CASSLGRGGYTF
TRBJ2-1 NA TRBD2 TRBV5-1 TGCGCCAGCAGCGTTAACAGCGGGAGCTACAATGAGCAGTTCTTC CASSVNSGSYNEQFF
TRBJ1-1 NA NA TRBV30 TGTGCCTGGAGTGGGGTTAGGGTGAACGGTACTGAAGCTTTCTTT CAWSGVRVNGTEAFF
TRBJ2-7 NA NA TRBV19 TGTGCCAGTAGTATAAAAGCGGGCGAGCAGTACTTC CASSIKAGEQYF
TRBJ2-5 few TRBD2 TRBV7-2 TGTGCCAGCAGCGGGGGACTAGCGGGAGTAGAGACCCAGTACTTC CASSGGLAGVETQYF
TRBJ2-3 once NA TRBV25-1 TGTGCCAGCAGAGGCCGCAACACAGATACGCAGTATTTT CASRGRNTDTQYF
TRBJ2-7 NA NA TRBV7-2 TGTGCCAGCAGCCCGCATCGGTCTGTCTCCGAGCAGTACTTC CASSPHRSVSEQYF
TRBJ2-3 NA NA TRBV27 TGTGCCAGCAGCTTAGCGCCCAAGACAGATACGCAGTATTTT CASSLAPKTDTQYF
TRBJ1-5 NA TRBD1 TRBV7-3 TGTGCCAGCAGCCCGACCGTCTCCCGGGACAGGGAATATAGCAATCAGCCCCAGCATTTT CASSPTVSRDREYSNQPQHF
TRBJ1-2 few TRBD1 TRBV6-1 TGTGCCAGCAGTGATTTGACAGGGCCTAACTATGGCTACACCTTC CASSDLTGPNYGYTF
TRBJ2-7 NA TRBD2 TRBV5-1 TGCGCCAGCAGCTTGGGCGGACCTAGCGGTAACTACGAGCAGTACTTC CASSLGGPSGNYEQYF
TRBJ1-5 once NA TRBV28 TGTGCCAGCAGTTTCCCTGCAGGGGGCAATCAGCCCCAGCATTTT CASSFPAGGNQPQHF
TRBJ2-1 once TRBD2 TRBV4-2 TGTGCCAGCAGCCGCCGCCGGGACTACCTATACAATGAGCAGTTCTTC CASSRRRDYLYNEQFF
TRBJ2-3 few NA TRBV18 TGTGCCAGCTCACCACAAGATACGCAGTATTTT CASSPQDTQYF
TRBJ2-7 NA NA TRBV10-1 TGCGCCAGCAGTGCTTACCGGGAAACGCCTTTATACGAGCAGTACTTC CASSAYRETPLYEQYF
TRBJ1-1 few NA TRBV6-5 TGTGCCAGCAGTTATACCACACAGGTGGAGCTCACTGAAGCTTTCTTT CASSYTTQVELTEAFF
TRBJ2-7 NA NA TRBV6-1 TGTGCCAGCATTTCCGCGCAGGGCGACTACGAGCAGTACTTC CASISAQGDYEQYF
TRBJ1-4 NA NA TRBV6-5 TGTGCCAGCAGCCCGGGACGGGCTAATGAAAAACTGTTTTTT CASSPGRANEKLFF
TRBJ2-5 few NA TRBV10-3 TGTGCCATCGCCGAGGAGTCTAGCCGGGATACCCAGTACTTC CAIAEESSRDTQYF